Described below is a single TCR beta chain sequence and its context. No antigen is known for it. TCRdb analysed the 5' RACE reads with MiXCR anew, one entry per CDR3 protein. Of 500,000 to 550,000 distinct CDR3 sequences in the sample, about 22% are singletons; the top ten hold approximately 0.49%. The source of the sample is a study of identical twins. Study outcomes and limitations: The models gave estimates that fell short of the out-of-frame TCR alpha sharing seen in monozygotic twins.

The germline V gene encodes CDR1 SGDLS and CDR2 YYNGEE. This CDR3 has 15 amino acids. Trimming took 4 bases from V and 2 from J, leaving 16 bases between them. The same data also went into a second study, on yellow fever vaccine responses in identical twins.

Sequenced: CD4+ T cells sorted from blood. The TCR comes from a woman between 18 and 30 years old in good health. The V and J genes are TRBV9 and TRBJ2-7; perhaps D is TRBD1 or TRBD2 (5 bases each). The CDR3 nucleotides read TGTGCCAGCAGCCCTCCTTGGGGGAGACCCTACGAGCAGTACTTC. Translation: CASSPPWGRPYEQYF.